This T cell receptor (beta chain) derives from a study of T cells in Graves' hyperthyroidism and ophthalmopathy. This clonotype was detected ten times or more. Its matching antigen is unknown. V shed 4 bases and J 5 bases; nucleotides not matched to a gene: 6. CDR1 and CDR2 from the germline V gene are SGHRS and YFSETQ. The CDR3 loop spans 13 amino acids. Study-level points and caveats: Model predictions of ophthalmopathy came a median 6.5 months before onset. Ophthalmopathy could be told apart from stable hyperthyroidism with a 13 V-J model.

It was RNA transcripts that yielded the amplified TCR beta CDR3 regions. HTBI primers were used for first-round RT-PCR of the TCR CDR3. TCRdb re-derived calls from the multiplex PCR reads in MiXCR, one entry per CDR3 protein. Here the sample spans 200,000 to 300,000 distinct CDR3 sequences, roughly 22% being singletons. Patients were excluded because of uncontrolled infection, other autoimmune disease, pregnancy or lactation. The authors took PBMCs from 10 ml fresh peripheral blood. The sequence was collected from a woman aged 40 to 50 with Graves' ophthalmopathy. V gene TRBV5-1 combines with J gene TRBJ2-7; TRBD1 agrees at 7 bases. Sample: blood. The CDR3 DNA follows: TGCGCCAGCAGCCTAACAGGGGTCGACGAGCAGTACTTC. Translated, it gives CASSLTGVDEQYF.